This TCR beta chain appears in the sequencing data of a study of T cell repertoires in cytomegalovirus infection. Study details: Evidence of both CMV infection and a matching HLA type came from public TCR beta signatures. General observations from the study: Dominating the ex vivo response were TCR beta clonotypes that were CMV-specific and HLA-C-restricted. Cumulative public TCR beta family frequency identified CMV carriers with the relevant HLA.

TCRdb re-called the reads through MiXCR, storing one row per CDR3 protein. The sample holds 450,000 to 650,000 distinct CDR3 sequences, almost 40% seen once. The CDR3 covers 14 residues. Germline trimming cut 5 bases from V and 4 bases from J; bases unmatched to any gene: 7. Germline V lookup: CDR1 MNHNS, CDR2 SASEGT. On this clonotype itself: What it binds is not known.

This clonotype originated in a human donor in good health (CMV status not recorded). Some clones in this sample may be carry-over from other donors' samples. The chain employs TRBV6-1 and TRBJ1-2; 7 nucleotides line up with TRBD1. Sequenced material: cultured PBMCs, taken from culture after CMV antigen stimulation. The CDR3 DNA sequence: TGTGCCAGCAGTTTCCCGGGACAGCTCTATGGCTACACCTTC. Its protein is CASSFPGQLYGYTF.